This T cell receptor (beta chain) is from a study of Graves' ophthalmopathy and Graves' hyperthyroidism. This clonotype was seen repeatedly, ten times or more. Germline lookup yields CDR1 SGHTA and CDR2 FQGNSA. Trimming at V came to 6 bases and at J to 3 bases, leaving 5 bases not matched to a gene. The CDR3 runs to 14 residues. Amplification of the TCR beta CDR3 regions used RNA transcripts (as template). Second-round multiplex PCR followed a first-round RT-PCR using HTBI primers. Each CDR3 protein gets one entry after TCRdb re-called the multiplex PCR reads with MiXCR. The sample records approximately 500,000 distinct CDR3 sequences, approximately 14% being singletons.

The sequencing sample was made of blood. The chain is built from TRBV7-2 and TRBJ1-3, with 7 bases identical to TRBD1. This TCR was recovered from a woman aged 30 to 39 with Graves' ophthalmopathy. CDR3 sequence: CASRNDRVGNTIYF. For the CDR3, the DNA is TGTGCCAGCAGGAACGACAGGGTTGGAAACACCATATATTTT.